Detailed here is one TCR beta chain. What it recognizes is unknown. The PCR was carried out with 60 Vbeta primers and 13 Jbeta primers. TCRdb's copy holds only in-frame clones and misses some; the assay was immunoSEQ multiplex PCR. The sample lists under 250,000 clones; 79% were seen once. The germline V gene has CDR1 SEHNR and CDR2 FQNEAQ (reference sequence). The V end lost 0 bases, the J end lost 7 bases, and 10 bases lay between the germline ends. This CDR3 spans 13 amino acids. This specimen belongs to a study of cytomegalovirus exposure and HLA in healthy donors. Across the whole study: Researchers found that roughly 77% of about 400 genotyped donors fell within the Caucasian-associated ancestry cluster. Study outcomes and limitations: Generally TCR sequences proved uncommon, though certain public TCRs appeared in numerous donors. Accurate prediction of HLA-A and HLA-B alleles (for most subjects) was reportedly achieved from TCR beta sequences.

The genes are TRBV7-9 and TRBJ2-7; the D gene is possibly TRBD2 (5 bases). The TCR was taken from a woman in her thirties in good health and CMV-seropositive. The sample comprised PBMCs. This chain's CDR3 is CASSLAVTGEQYF. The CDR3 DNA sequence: TGTGCCAGCAGCTTAGCGGTCACGGGGGAGCAGTACTTC.